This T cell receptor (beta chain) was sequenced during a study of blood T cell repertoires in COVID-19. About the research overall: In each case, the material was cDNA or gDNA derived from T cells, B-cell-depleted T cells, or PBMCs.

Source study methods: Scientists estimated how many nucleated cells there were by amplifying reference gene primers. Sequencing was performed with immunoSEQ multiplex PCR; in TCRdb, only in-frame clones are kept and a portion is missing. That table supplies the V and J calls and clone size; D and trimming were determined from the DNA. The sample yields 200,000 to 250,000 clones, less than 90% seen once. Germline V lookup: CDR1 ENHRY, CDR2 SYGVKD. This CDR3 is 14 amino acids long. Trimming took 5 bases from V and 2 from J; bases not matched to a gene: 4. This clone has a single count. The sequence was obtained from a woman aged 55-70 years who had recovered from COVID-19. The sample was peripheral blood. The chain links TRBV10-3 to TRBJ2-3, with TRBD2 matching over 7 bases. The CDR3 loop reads CAISSGDFTDTQYF. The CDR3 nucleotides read TGTGCCATCAGTAGCGGGGACTTCACAGATACGCAGTATTTT.